This T cell receptor (beta chain) was profiled in a study of shared clonotypes between healthy human individuals. This CDR3 comprises 14 residues. The junction had 8 bases not matched to a gene; V was cut back by 5 bases and J by 6 bases. Germline V gives CDR1 SGHNT, CDR2 YENEEA. This table comes from immunoSEQ multiplex PCR, and its TCRdb copy is limited to in-frame clones, with some not included. The table shows about 1.4 million clones, with around 97% occurring only once. Material for sequencing was naive CD4+ T cells sorted from blood. This sample's subset: CD45RA+ positively selected. The sequence was obtained from a man aged 25-45 years in good health. The V and J genes are TRBV11-3 and TRBJ2-3; 7 bases fit TRBD2. CDR3 in amino acids: CASSPGLGSDTQYF. The CDR3 DNA is TGTGCCAGCAGCCCAGGACTAGGTAGCGATACGCAGTATTTT.